The T cell receptor (beta chain) described here comes from a study of CD8 T cells in ankylosing spondylitis. Study-level points and caveats: Certain motif variants had earlier been reported in reactive arthritis synovial fluid and blood. Seemingly characteristic of ankylosing spondylitis blood was a TCR beta motif consisting of 7 or 8 highly homologous variants.

This clonotype was observed at least ten times. Its target is not known. TCRdb re-analysed the 5' RACE reads in MiXCR, keeping a single row per CDR3 protein. In the table there are approximately 540,000 distinct CDR3 sequences, 9.5% to 15% of which are singletons. This CDR3 comprises 15 residues. V trimming: 6 bases; J trimming: 3 bases; junction bases outside the gene matches: 5. The germline V gene encodes CDR1 SGHRS and CDR2 YFSETQ. The sequence derives from a male donor with ankylosing spondylitis. The sequenced material came from blood, either unsorted or a sorted T cell fraction (not recorded which). The chain is built from TRBV5-1 and TRBJ2-1; 11 positions agree with TRBD1. CDR3 amino acids: CASISGTGGYNEQFF. The CDR3 region has the DNA TGCGCCAGCATCTCCGGGACAGGGGGCTACAATGAGCAGTTCTTC.